Listed below are T cell receptor beta chains from one sample, sequenced in a study of shared clonotypes between healthy human individuals. Sequencing used immunoSEQ multiplex PCR; TCRdb keeps in-frame clones, though not all of them. The profile covers millions of clones, with roughly 93% appearing a single time and about 0.39% taken by the ten largest. Sequencing input: naive CD4+ T cells from PBMCs. These receptors were taken from a young man in good health. Some clones in this sample may be carry-over from other donors' samples. CDR3s include the opening cysteine and the closing phenylalanine or tryptophan. Fields, in order: J gene, CDR3 length, D gene, V gene, clone size, CDR3 DNA, CDR3 protein. The D gene is left open where the match is weak. The size field is filled for only some rows; it gives once, few, many or a size class.

TRBJ2-6 | 14 | - | TRBV5-6 | once | TGTGCCAGCACAGGGAACTCTGGGGCCAACGTCCTGACTTTC | CASTGNSGANVLTF
TRBJ2-1 | 16 | TRBD2 | TRBV6-1 | - | TGTGCCAGCAGTGCTCGGACTAGCGGGGTCTACAATGAGCAGTTCTTC | CASSARTSGVYNEQFF
TRBJ1-5 | 16 | - | TRBV19 | - | TGTGCCAGTAGTATCGCCCCCACCGCGGGCAATCAGCCCCAGCATTTT | CASSIAPTAGNQPQHF
TRBJ2-7 | 16 | - | TRBV5-1 | - | TGCGCCAGCAGTTCCCAAGGGGTCGGAAGCTCCTACGAGCAGTACTTC | CASSSQGVGSSYEQYF
TRBJ1-2 | 14 | TRBD1 | TRBV5-1 | - | TGCGCCAGCAGCTTAGTCGGGACAGGGGATGGCTACACCTTC | CASSLVGTGDGYTF
TRBJ1-1 | 14 | - | TRBV4-2 | - | TGTGCCAGCAGCCGAAGTCAGGGTAACACTGAAGCTTTCTTT | CASSRSQGNTEAFF
TRBJ2-2 | 14 | - | TRBV7-9 | - | TGTGCCAGCAGCTTACAGAGGTACACCGGGGAGCTGTTTTTT | CASSLQRYTGELFF
TRBJ1-4 | 16 | - | TRBV6-1 | - | TGTGCCAGCAGTGCCAGGACCGGGGCAACTAATGAAAAACTGTTTTTT | CASSARTGATNEKLFF
TRBJ2-2 | 13 | - | TRBV18 | - | TGTGCCAGCTCGCCCGACAGAACCGGGGAGCTGTTTTTT | CASSPDRTGELFF
TRBJ2-5 | 16 | - | TRBV30 | - | TGTGCCTGGAGTGTACTTCTAACGGGCGGGTTGGGGACCCAGTACTTC | CAWSVLLTGGLGTQYF
TRBJ2-5 | 11 | - | TRBV20-1 | - | TGCAGTGCTGAACCTACGGAGACCCAGTACTTC | CSAEPTETQYF
TRBJ2-2 | 15 | TRBD1 | TRBV11-3 | - | TGTGCCAGCAGCGCCGGACAGGGTAGAACCGGGGAGCTGTTTTTT | CASSAGQGRTGELFF
TRBJ1-2 | 14 | - | TRBV18 | - | TGTGCCAGCTCACTGGATCATTTGCCCTATGGCTACACCTTC | CASSLDHLPYGYTF
TRBJ2-2 | 15 | - | TRBV4-1 | once | TGCGCCAGCAGCCTGGACACCTTAGTCACCGGGGAGCTGTTTTTT | CASSLDTLVTGELFF
TRBJ1-3 | 14 | - | TRBV30 | once | TGTGCCTGGAGTGTACTGACCTCTGGAAACACCATATATTTT | CAWSVLTSGNTIYF
TRBJ1-1 | 16 | TRBD1 | TRBV5-1 | - | TGCGCCAGCAGCTTGGACAGGGGGGGCAGTGTGACTGAAGCTTTCTTT | CASSLDRGGSVTEAFF
TRBJ2-3 | 14 | TRBD2 | TRBV12-5 | - | TGTGCTAGTGGCATGGGACTAGCGGAAGATACGCAGTATTTT | CASGMGLAEDTQYF
TRBJ2-5 | 13 | - | TRBV7-9 | - | TGTGCCAGCAGCCTTCCGGCCCAAGAGACCCAGTACTTC | CASSLPAQETQYF
TRBJ2-3 | 11 | - | TRBV10-3 | once | TGTGCCATCAGTGCGAGAGATACGCAGTATTTT | CAISARDTQYF
TRBJ1-3 | 15 | - | TRBV6-1 | - | TGTGCCAGCAGTGAAGGGCAGTTCTCTGGAAACACCATATATTTT | CASSEGQFSGNTIYF
TRBJ2-5 | 16 | TRBD1 | TRBV7-9 | - | TGTGCCAGCAGCTTATATCGGGACAGGGGGCAAGAGACCCAGTACTTC | CASSLYRDRGQETQYF
TRBJ2-1 | 14 | TRBD2 | TRBV29-1 | - | TGCAGCGTTGAGAGGCTAGCGGGAGACAATGAGCAGTTCTTC | CSVERLAGDNEQFF
TRBJ2-7 | 14 | TRBD2 | TRBV2 | - | TGTGCCAGCTGCCCGAGCGGGGGTTTCTACGAGCAGTACTTC | CASCPSGGFYEQYF
TRBJ1-2 | 13 | - | TRBV28 | - | TGTGCCAGCAGCGTGGGCAGGAAGCATGGCTACACCTTC | CASSVGRKHGYTF
TRBJ2-2 | 13 | TRBD2 | TRBV14 | - | TGTGCCAGCCGTAGACTAGCTACCGGGGAGCTGTTTTTT | CASRRLATGELFF
TRBJ1-1 | 13 | TRBD1 | TRBV7-2 | few | TGTGCCAGCAAACGACAGGGCAGCACTGAAGCTTTCTTT | CASKRQGSTEAFF
TRBJ1-1 | 18 | TRBD1 | TRBV7-9 | - | TGTGCCAGCAGCTCCGGACAGGAGGGGAGAGTGGGTGAAACTGAAGCTTTCTTT | CASSSGQEGRVGETEAFF
TRBJ2-6 | 17 | TRBD1 | TRBV10-1 | - | TGCGCCAGCGCGACCGGGACAGGAACGTCTGGGGCCAACGTCCTGACTTTC | CASATGTGTSGANVLTF
TRBJ1-2 | 13 | TRBD1 | TRBV30 | - | TGTGCCTGGGGAGGGGAGGGACAGAGGGGCTACACCTTC | CAWGGEGQRGYTF
TRBJ1-1 | 15 | - | TRBV5-8 | - | TGTGCCAGCAGCTGGTCGGCAGGGTCTGACACTGAAGCTTTCTTT | CASSWSAGSDTEAFF
TRBJ2-7 | 16 | - | TRBV18 | - | TGTGCCAGCTCACCACTAAGGGACACTAACTCCTACGAGCAGTACTTC | CASSPLRDTNSYEQYF
TRBJ2-3 | 19 | - | TRBV7-8 | - | TGTGCCAGCAGCTTACAGCGAAAGGCGTCAGGCCTTGGCACAGATACGCAGTATTTT | CASSLQRKASGLGTDTQYF
TRBJ2-3 | 15 | - | TRBV2 | - | TGTGCCAGCAGTGGGGGTTATATTCGGACAGATACGCAGTATTTT | CASSGGYIRTDTQYF
TRBJ2-3 | 15 | - | TRBV5-1 | - | TGCGCCAGCAGCTTGGGGGATATTGTGACAGATACGCAGTATTTT | CASSLGDIVTDTQYF
TRBJ2-1 | 15 | TRBD1 | TRBV11-1 | once | TGTGCCAGCAGCCAGGGACAGGGTTCCTACAATGAGCAGTTCTTC | CASSQGQGSYNEQFF
TRBJ2-3 | 15 | TRBD2 | TRBV11-3 | - | TGTGCCAGCAGCTTCACTAGCGGGGCCACAGATACGCAGTATTTT | CASSFTSGATDTQYF
TRBJ1-2 | 15 | - | TRBV6-1 | - | TGTGCCAGCAGTGAAGCTCCCGTTCCTCTCTATGGCTACACCTTC | CASSEAPVPLYGYTF
TRBJ2-1 | 15 | - | TRBV5-1 | - | TGCGCCAGCAGGCTTTCTGGTAGCTCCTACAATGAGCAGTTCTTC | CASRLSGSSYNEQFF
TRBJ1-1 | 14 | - | TRBV5-1 | - | TGCGCCAGCAGCTTGGCCGCCAGTAACACTGAAGCTTTCTTT | CASSLAASNTEAFF
TRBJ2-7 | 14 | - | TRBV6-1 | - | TGTGCCAGCATTTTTAATTGGATGGGGAGGGAGCAGTACTTC | CASIFNWMGREQYF
TRBJ1-2 | 14 | - | TRBV18 | - | TGTGCCAGCTCAACATTCTCCGGACACCCTGGCTACACCTTC | CASSTFSGHPGYTF
TRBJ1-4 | 15 | - | TRBV19 | - | TGTGCCAGTCGACAGGAGCTTGCAACTAATGAAAAACTGTTTTTT | CASRQELATNEKLFF
TRBJ1-1 | 14 | TRBD1 | TRBV7-3 | - | TGTGCCAGCTCCATGGGACAGTCGAACACTGAAGCTTTCTTT | CASSMGQSNTEAFF
TRBJ1-4 | 14 | - | TRBV15 | - | TGTGCCACCAGCTCAAGGGCTGTAAATGAAAAACTGTTTTTT | CATSSRAVNEKLFF
TRBJ2-1 | 13 | - | TRBV9 | - | TGTGCCAGCAGCTCGGGACCTTACAATGAGCAGTTCTTC | CASSSGPYNEQFF
TRBJ2-1 | 15 | TRBD2 | TRBV7-2 | - | TGTGCCAGCAGCCAACTAGCGTTCGATTACAATGAGCAGTTCTTC | CASSQLAFDYNEQFF
TRBJ2-2 | 13 | - | TRBV30 | - | TGTGCCTGGAGTGCTTCCATCACCGGGGAGCTGTTTTTT | CAWSASITGELFF
TRBJ2-1 | 13 | - | TRBV6-5 | - | TGTGCCAGCAGTTACGGCCTGAACAATGAGCAGTTCTTC | CASSYGLNNEQFF
TRBJ1-2 | 14 | - | TRBV2 | - | TGTGCCAGCAGTGAATTTGGGGGGAGGGACGGCTACACCTTC | CASSEFGGRDGYTF
TRBJ2-2 | 15 | TRBD1 | TRBV11-3 | - | TGTGCCAGCAGCTTAGGACAGGGAAGCACCGGGGAGCTGTTTTTT | CASSLGQGSTGELFF
TRBJ1-2 | 11 | - | TRBV20-1 | - | TGCAGTGCTGCCTGGTTGAGTGGCTACACCTTC | CSAAWLSGYTF
TRBJ1-2 | 12 | - | TRBV5-1 | - | TGCGCCAGCAGCTTGTCAGGGGACGGCTACACCTTC | CASSLSGDGYTF
TRBJ1-1 | 15 | - | TRBV6-6 | - | TGTGCCAGCAGTTCCCCCAGGCAGTTGAACACTGAAGCTTTCTTT | CASSSPRQLNTEAFF
TRBJ2-3 | 11 | - | TRBV20-1 | - | TGCAGTGCCAGCTACACAGATACGCAGTATTTT | CSASYTDTQYF
TRBJ1-4 | 20 | TRBD1 | TRBV27 | - | TGTGCCAGCAGTTTATTCCCTCCCGGGACAGGGGATTCAAGAGGTGAAAAACTGTTTTTT | CASSLFPPGTGDSRGEKLFF